This T cell receptor (beta chain) was recovered during a study of cytomegalovirus exposure and HLA in healthy donors (dated by TCRdb to 2017 to 2019). Looking at the study overall: An earlier analysis of about 560 of the donors reported about 280 Gb of sequence data and 117 million unique TCR beta sequences obtained from about 179 million T cells. An early release covering roughly 640 HLA-typed donors comprised approximately 290 gigabases of sequencing data and roughly 85 million unique TCR sequences. An earlier analysis of roughly 600 of the donors used high-throughput TCR beta sequencing to judge whether each TCR beta V gene segment behaved as functional or pseudogenic. Rather than drawing on any new phenotypic data, the later analysis identified candidate immune exposures from TCR beta sequences and the way those sequences occurred across donors. Besides the first cohort of around 670 subjects, a separate validation cohort made up of 120 different subjects was used. The study aimed to test whether cataloging public T cell receptors could reveal signatures of past pathogen exposure. To predict cytomegalovirus infection status, the study brought together high-throughput TCR immunosequencing, statistical association of individual TCRs with disease status, and machine learning. Four to six DR-DQ haplotypes were handled as single units for association and clustering, since linkage in the cohort was strong. HLA typing included class I and class II loci at four-digit resolution. Donor age, sex, ethnicity and CMV serostatus were compiled alongside the repertoire data. All discovery cohort repertoires had been generated using a single sequencing platform. Genome-wide SNP genotypes for about 55% of the roughly 670 donors were used in a later genetic analysis, which treated that subset as a discovery cohort. Among about 360 genotyped donors of the cohort, an average of around 240,000 unique TCR beta nucleotide sequences were sequenced per donor, roughly a sixth of them non-productive. The study profiled the T cell repertoires of under 850 subjects by immunosequencing and related them to cytomegalovirus serostatus. The number of typed donors differed by locus: roughly 620-640 for A, B, C, DRB1 and DQB1; about 520 for DQA1; some 610 for DPA1; and some 450 for DPB1. A later analysis re-analyzed previously published TCR beta repertoires from 660 or so donors and added high-resolution HLA genotyping to study TCR occurrence patterns. Of the 300 to 450 genotyped donors, approximately 83% fell in the genetic ancestry cluster associated with self-reported Caucasian donors.

The cohort comprised 550 to 700 healthy bone marrow donors. At the time of sampling, every cohort member was nominally healthy, though immune exposures that went unrecorded were likely present. Of the 690 or so cohort members, 250 to 300 had positive CMV serostatus and around 350 had negative CMV serostatus, and CMV serostatus was not recorded for the donor. A peripheral blood sample was provided by each donor, and peripheral blood mononuclear cells were used for TCR beta sequencing. Genomic DNA was extracted from the blood cell samples with the Qiagen DNeasy Blood Extraction Kit. The research as a whole found: While some public TCRs were present in many individuals, most TCR sequences turned up only very rarely across donors. Compared with the roughly 700-donor mean, donors in an Asian-associated ancestry cluster had fewer N-insertions in productive TCRs, according to a later genetic analysis. Cytomegalovirus status was reported to be diagnosed by the classifier with high specificity and sensitivity in both the original and validation cohorts. A later analysis reported that several top co-occurrence clusters appeared linked to parvovirus B19, influenza, CMV and Epstein-Barr virus. In a later analysis, HLA-associated TCR beta chains showed more clonal expansion and lower generation probabilities than non-associated chains that were equally common. When HLA alleles, especially DR and DQ, strongly co-occurred, attributing TCR associations to individual alleles was difficult. Because counts were too low, more than 15 rarely observed V segments, including chromosome 9 orphons, were excluded from the earlier analysis of under 650 of the donors. In this cohort, only TCR beta chains were sequenced, and detectable features were limited by the absence of alpha or paired-chain data. The presence/absence analyses assumed that sequencing depth was roughly uniform across donors, and that assumption may not be true. Some IMGT-functional V segments, including TRBV6-2 and TRBV6-3, could not be distinguished by the 87-base-pair reads and were therefore excluded. A few of the identified cytomegalovirus-associated TCR beta chains were confirmed in vitro to be specific for cytomegalovirus antigens. Specific HLA alleles were associated with roughly 17,000 TCR beta sequences at a false discovery rate of 0.05 in a later analysis. A later analysis found that most CMV-associated TCR beta chains appeared HLA-restricted, with HLA associations seemingly driven largely by CMV exposure. In a later genetic analysis, a missense DCLRE1C variant was associated with V-gene and J-gene trimming of TCR beta chains, and the association was replicated in an independent cohort. Correlated functional status among segregating V segments might reflect linkage disequilibrium, but an unknown experimental factor could not be ruled out. A cluster of highly shared sequence variants was judged likely to be a technical artifact of the sequencing pipeline. The authors suggested that the approach could potentially be generalized to other disease states and immunological phenotypes. In a later analysis, the rate of TCR association differed among HLA loci, with DRB1 alleles having the most associated TCRs and HLA-C alleles having the fewest. The only immune exposure information available for the cohort was CMV serostatus. Broadly in line with IMGT annotations, most TCR beta V segments showed up in productive rearrangements about 87% or about 30% of the time in an earlier analysis of 587 of the donors. A further reported finding was that TCR beta sequences accurately predicted the HLA-A and HLA-B alleles for most subjects in the first cohort. The study gave a list of 150 to 200 TCR beta chains associated with cytomegalovirus. Because some donors lacked HLA typing at each locus, the association tests relied only on the typed subset.

The CDR3 starts with the cysteine, ends with the phenylalanine, and has 13 residues. The DNA shown is the 39-base CDR3, in frame from base 1. Per the germline V gene, SGHTA is the CDR1 and FQGNSA is the CDR2. A distance of 8 bases separates the germline ends of V and J, which lose 5 bases and 2 bases respectively. Details on this clone: This clone's antigen is unknown. No base quality information exists; no much larger clone differs at one position.

Library generation was performed with the immunoSEQ multiplex PCR assay. The multiplex PCR relied on a mix of 60 forward primers for TCR Vbeta segments and 13 reverse primers for TCR Jbeta segments. The CDR3 region of rearranged TCR beta genes was amplified from genomic DNA with a multiplex PCR assay. Amplified TCR beta libraries were sequenced as 87-base-pair reads on the Illumina HiSeq System. Turning to the authors' computational methods: Across the 640 or so repertoires, a later analysis counted tens of millions of unique TCR beta chains, approximately 10 million of which were shared by at least two donors. Raw reads were error-corrected and collapsed into unique sequences with a nearest-neighbor algorithm that merged closely related sequences to remove PCR and sequencing errors. Alignment of CDR3 sequences to IMGT reference sequences was used to assign V, D and J gene segments. For a sequence to be retained, a match of at least six nucleotides to both a V gene segment and a J gene segment was required. A rearrangement counted as productive if the CDR3 had no stop codons and remained in frame with V and J, and every other rearrangement counted as non-productive. CDR3 was defined by IMGT convention, running from the second conserved V-encoded cysteine to the conserved J-encoded phenylalanine. In an earlier analysis of more than 550 of the donors, sequences lacking an unambiguous match to a single V gene segment were excluded. An earlier analysis of 500 to 700 of the donors classified V segments as functional when productive rearrangements were above 56.7% and as segregating when the standard deviation between donors was above 5%. To diagnose cytomegalovirus status from the catalog of TCR beta chain sequences, a statistical classification framework was built. In a later analysis, TCR nucleotide sequences were compared against IMGT/GENE-DB human TR gene sequences so that V and J genes could be assigned. In a later analysis, CDR3 sequences and most-parsimonious VDJ recombination scenarios were assigned using the TCRdist pipeline. In a later analysis, each TCR beta chain was defined by its CDR3 amino acid sequence together with its V-gene family, and reads lacking a unique V-gene family were excluded. To address suspected cross-contamination and a sequencing artifact, a later analysis removed roughly 640 highly shared, low-generation-probability nucleotide sequences. In a later analysis, a clonal expansion index was calculated for each public chain from normalized within-repertoire ranks of inferred template counts. In a later analysis, generation probabilities were computed with a VDJ recombination model fitted to out-of-frame rearrangements, and the resulting probabilities were checked against IGoR. In a later analysis, TCR-TCR, TCR-HLA and TCR-CMV co-occurrence was scored with hypergeometric tests, and a repertoire-size bias correction was applied to TCR pairs. In a later analysis, false discovery rates were estimated by permuting HLA or CMV assignments 20 times. In a later analysis, co-occurring TCRs were grouped using DBSCAN, with TCRdist sequence similarity added in when clustering inside HLA-allele-positive subsets. For co-occurrence clustering, repertoires with fewer than 30,000 or more than 120,000 public chains were excluded, along with roughly 5 repertoires with anomalous nucleotide sharing. This immuneACCESS table, as held by TCRdb, lists in-frame sequences with V and J called but not all clones. Of the missing ones, under half trace to an unresolved V gene in checked studies; the others have no known cause. That table gives V, J and clone size, and the DNA gave D and trimming. Recorded for this sample are roughly 84,000 clones; roughly 80% of them occurred a single time. The leading ten clones occupy about an eighth of the sample.

The sequenced sample consisted of PBMCs. The sequence was collected from a human donor in good health. Recombination linked TRBV7-2 to TRBJ2-3; no confident D gene assignment can be made. CDR3 loop: CASSPPFTDTQYF. The nucleotide sequence is given as TGTGCCAGCAGCCCTCCGTTCACAGATACGCAGTATTTT. The CDR3 plus the reference TRBV7-2 and TRBJ2-3 genes for the other parts give the full variable domain: GAGVSQSPSNKVTEKGKDVELRCDPISGHTALYWYRQSLGQGLEFLIYFQGNSAPDKSGLPSDRFSAERTGGSVSTLTIQRTQQEDSAVYLCASSPPFTDTQYFGPGTRLTVL.